A selection of T cell receptor beta chains follows, all from one sample in a study of early T cells in non-severe SARS-CoV-2 infection. TCRdb ran MiXCR on the 5' RACE reads and lists one entry per CDR3 protein. The data hold roughly 60,000 distinct CDR3 sequences, with more than 6.5% observed a single time. The source material was whole blood, sampled at baseline. The receptor source for this set is an adult who was a healthcare worker with PCR-confirmed SARS-CoV-2 infection or an uninfected control (not recorded which). The CDR3 runs from the conserved cysteine through the conserved F or W.

j_gene | v_gene | CDR3aa
TRBJ2-1 | TRBV28 | CASSLSREDLHYNEQFF
TRBJ2-7 | TRBV4-3 | CASSLYPGTGRIISSYEQYF
TRBJ2-7 | TRBV12-3/TRBV12-4 | CASRTSTEAYEQYF
TRBJ2-6 | TRBV28 | CASSSYRFSSGANVLTF
TRBJ1-6 | TRBV6-5 | CATGRIINSPLHF
TRBJ1-6 | TRBV7-6 | CASSFGQGRAMGNSPLHF
TRBJ1-4 | TRBV6-2/TRBV6-3 | CASRNDQIKLFF
TRBJ1-6 | TRBV6-6 | CASSTGWMSSPLHF
TRBJ2-3 | TRBV6-1 | CASSDQGVSIHF
TRBJ2-4 | TRBV28 | CASTRYRGPENIQYF
TRBJ2-4 | TRBV6-5 | CASSYSGGAHIQYF
TRBJ1-4 | TRBV27 | CASSRGVGRATNEKLFF
TRBJ2-7 | TRBV18 | CASSPFSRATYEQYF
TRBJ1-1 | TRBV29-1 | CSVGPMAGLNTEAFF
TRBJ1-1 | TRBV6-6 | CASSNGQGQTEAFF
TRBJ2-7 | TRBV28 | CASTRNRDLYEQYF
TRBJ1-4 | TRBV29-1 | CSGGIRDNEKLFF
TRBJ2-5 | TRBV7-6 | CASRRQGEETQYF
TRBJ2-3 | TRBV5-1 | CASSFTDTQYF
TRBJ2-6 | TRBV28 | CATQVGANVLTF
TRBJ2-3 | TRBV7-9 | CASSPPSALQGGSTDTQYF
TRBJ2-7 | TRBV12-3/TRBV12-4 | CASSLTFGQGYEQYF
TRBJ1-4 | TRBV4-3 | CASSQVWVANEKLFF
TRBJ1-1 | TRBV7-8 | CASSLKRAGTEAFF
TRBJ2-3 | TRBV7-2 | CASSLGFPGLRLADTQYF
TRBJ2-1 | TRBV10-3 | CAISYQDEQFF
TRBJ2-3 | TRBV24-1 | CATSDLQGAEEDTQYF
TRBJ2-2 | TRBV18 | CASSPHSQYTGELFF
TRBJ2-1 | TRBV29-1 | CSAGAGGFF
TRBJ2-1 | TRBV4-3 | CASSRLGAGGVHEQFF
TRBJ1-1 | TRBV5-1 | CASSLWAGPEVFF
TRBJ2-1 | TRBV7-6 | CASSLMAGVVSNEQFF
TRBJ2-1 | TRBV27 | CASRRGGNEQFF
TRBJ1-2 | TRBV28 | CASSPPAGQGYGYTF
TRBJ2-1 | TRBV24-1 | CATSDLGTKYNEQFF
TRBJ2-1 | TRBV24-1 | CATSDSGTPANEQFF
TRBJ2-3 | TRBV7-2 | CASSLGWLITDTQYF